This T cell receptor (beta chain) was sequenced in a study of T cells in Graves' hyperthyroidism and ophthalmopathy. Study background: Peripheral blood was collected at initial diagnosis, before any treatment. Study observations and caveats: Model-based prediction identified ophthalmopathy a median 6.5 months prior to its onset.

Uncontrolled infection, other autoimmune disease, pregnancy and lactation each barred patients from inclusion. The sample of blood was obtained at first hyperthyroidism diagnosis (before any ophthalmopathy symptoms). Researchers took RNA transcripts and amplified the TCR beta CDR3 regions from them. The HTBI set primed first-round TCR CDR3 RT-PCR. TCRdb independently ran MiXCR on the multiplex PCR reads; one entry per CDR3 protein. The sample has around 280,000 distinct CDR3 sequences, roughly 14% seen once. This clonotype was counted at least ten times. The antigen remains undetermined. This CDR3 is built from 18 residues. Germline CDR1 SGHTA, CDR2 FQGNSA. Trimming at V came to 0 bases and at J to 0 bases, leaving 8 bases not matched to a gene.

The sample was blood. This receptor was identified in a woman aged 25 to 39 with Graves' hyperthyroidism that later progressed to Graves' ophthalmopathy. The J gene is TRBJ2-3, the V gene TRBV7-2, with 8 bases that match TRBD2. CDR3 DNA: TGTGCCAGCAGCTTAGCTCTAGCGGGTACTTCTAGCACAGATACGCAGTATTTT. Its translation is CASSLALAGTSSTDTQYF.